A single sample gave rise to the 31 T cell receptor beta chains below, sequenced in a study of shared clonotypes between healthy human individuals. Method: immunoSEQ multiplex PCR; TCRdb's copy keeps in-frame clones and lacks some. The sample has millions of clones; around 90% are singletons. The sample was naive CD4+ T cells sorted from blood. Noted subset: CD45RA+ positively selected. These receptor sequences come from a man between 18 and 35 years old in good health.

CDR3 protein: CASSMVGGRTGEQYF. The CDR3 DNA is TGCGCCAGCAGCATGGTTGGGGGGAGAACTGGGGAGCAGTACTTC. The chain carries TRBV5-1 and TRBJ2-7; possibly TRBD2 for D (6 bases). CDR3 size: 15 residues. The V end lost 4 bases, the J end lost 7 bases, and 21 bases lay between the germline ends. In germline, CDR1 is SGHRS, CDR2 YFSETQ.

V usage is TRBV7-6 and J usage is TRBJ2-5; tentative D call: TRBD2 (5 bases). There are 13 residues in the CDR3. V lost 5 bases and J lost 5, with 12 bases in between. Germline CDR1 and CDR2: SGHVS and FNYEAQ. CDR3 bases: TGTGCCAGCAGCAAGTCGGGGAGCGAGACCCAGTACTTC. Amino acid sequence: CASSKSGSETQYF.

This clone has a single count. This chain links TRBV5-1 with TRBJ1-1; D unclear. Germline V CDR1 and CDR2: SGHRS, YFSETQ. The CDR3 totals 14 residues. Trimming took 5 bases from V and 7 from J, leaving 18 bases between them. Here the CDR3 DNA reads TGCGCCAGCAGACATGGTGGGGAAGCGGGTGAAGCTTTCTTT. As protein: CASRHGGEAGEAFF.

The CDR3 DNA sequence: TGTGCCAGCAGCATACTAGCGGGGTCACAAGAGACCCAGTACTTC. Protein sequence: CASSILAGSQETQYF. The chain carries TRBV2 and TRBJ2-5, with 10 bases fitting TRBD2. V gave up 6 bases and J gave up 2 bases; unmatched junction bases: 6. Germline-derived CDR1 and CDR2 are SNHLY and FYNNEI. The CDR3 loop spans 15 amino acids.

This rearrangement joins TRBV2 to TRBJ1-2; no clear D. Germline V lookup: CDR1 SNHLY, CDR2 FYNNEI. V was shortened by 6 bases and J by 4 bases, with 6 bases between the two germline ends. The CDR3 loop spans 11 amino acids. CDR3 coding DNA: TGTGCCAGCAGCCCCGCCTATGGCTACACCTTC. Translation gives CASSPAYGYTF.

The chain recombines TRBV29-1 with TRBJ2-7, with D perhaps TRBD1 (7 bases). This CDR3 region has 13 residues. The V end lost 3 bases, the J end lost 5 bases, and 14 bases lay between the germline ends. CDR1 is SQVTM and CDR2 is ANQGSEA in the germline V gene. The CDR3 nucleotides read TGCAGCGTTGAGGGGCAGGGGGGACACGAGCAGTACTTC. This codes for CSVEGQGGHEQYF.

This clone is a singleton in its sample. The V call is TRBV30, the J call TRBJ1-4; weak D call: TRBD1 (6 bases). Germline loops: CDR1 GTSNPN, CDR2 SVGIG (reference sequence). The CDR3 is 13 amino acids. V was shortened by 1 base and J by 7 bases, with 10 bases between the two germline ends. This CDR3 reads CAWSGQGIEKLFF. The DNA for the CDR3 is TGTGCCTGGAGTGGGCAGGGGATTGAAAAACTGTTTTTT.

About this clone: Other DNA sequences from this sample encode an identical CDR3 as well. The gene calls are TRBV28 and TRBJ1-4; no reliable D call. The germline V gene has CDR1 MDHEN and CDR2 SYDVKM. Trimming left V 5 bases short and J 0 bases short, with 4 bases between. The CDR3 spans 13 residues. CDR3 nucleotide sequence: TGTGCCAGCAGTAGGGCAACTAATGAAAAACTGTTTTTT. It specifies CASSRATNEKLFF.

The V gene is TRBV7-2, the J gene TRBJ2-1; 9 bases align to TRBD1. CDR1 SGHTA and CDR2 FQGNSA come from the germline V gene. V dropped 5 bases and J dropped 4; count of bases not matched to a gene: 6. The CDR3 contains 15 residues. The CDR3 DNA follows: TGTGCCAGCAGCCCTATGGGACAGGGTTACAATGAGCAGTTCTTC. This encodes CASSPMGQGYNEQFF.

This chain uses TRBV11-2 with TRBJ2-5; 8 positions agree with TRBD1. Germline V gene sequence: CDR1 SGHAT, CDR2 FQNNGV. This CDR3 is 19 amino acids long. V dropped 5 bases and J dropped 3; count of bases not matched to a gene: 20. The CDR3 bases are TGTGCCAGCAGCCCTGGACAGGGCAGTTGGGGATCGAATAAAGAGACCCAGTACTTC. Its translation: CASSPGQGSWGSNKETQYF.

The V gene is TRBV6-1, the J gene TRBJ2-3; maybe TRBD2 (5 bases). The CDR3 consists of 15 residues. Per germline, CDR1 MNHNS and CDR2 SASEGT. Trimming shortened V by 5 bases and J by 0 bases, and 12 bases separated the two germline ends. The CDR3 DNA reads TGTGCCAGCAGTCAGCGGCTAGCTAGCACAGATACGCAGTATTTT. It translates to CASSQRLASTDTQYF.

This rearrangement joins TRBV27 to TRBJ2-1; 12 positions match TRBD2. After removal of 7 bases from V and 3 bases from J, the junction contained 4 bases not matched to a gene. This CDR3 contains 15 residues. Germline CDR1 reads MNHEY; CDR2 reads SMNVEV (reference sequence). This CDR3 reads CASTSGLAGYNEQFF. For the CDR3, the DNA is TGTGCCAGCACTTCGGGACTAGCGGGCTACAATGAGCAGTTCTTC.

The chain's CDR3 is CASSFRSQGVHARTF. The CDR3 DNA reads as TGTGCCAGCAGTTTCAGGAGTCAGGGTGTCCATGCGAGGACCTTC. This rearrangement joins TRBV27 to TRBJ1-2; tentatively, D is TRBD1 (5 bases). The germline V and J ends were trimmed by 3 bases and 14 bases, with 25 bases remaining between them. The CDR3 is made up of 15 amino acids. Germline V CDR1 and CDR2: MNHEY, SMNVEV (reference sequence).

With respect to this clone: The same CDR3 is also encoded by other DNA sequences in this sample. The chain has TRBV19 and TRBJ2-5; 8 nucleotides line up with TRBD1. Germline CDR1 and CDR2: LNHDA and SQIVND (reference sequence). CDR3 size: 13 residues. The trim removed 5 bases at V and 5 bases at J, leaving 4 bases unmatched. CDR3 nucleotides: TGTGCCAGTAGTCCAAGACAGGGGGAGACCCAGTACTTC. This translates into CASSPRQGETQYF.

With regard to this clone: This sample also contains other DNA sequences that code for the same CDR3. The chain carries TRBV5-4 and TRBJ2-7, with no clear D. V gave up 3 bases and J gave up 4 bases, with 5 bases separating them. This CDR3 region has 11 residues. CDR1 SGHNT and CDR2 YYREEE come from the germline V gene (reference sequence). CDR3 sequence: CASSSQYEQYF. The DNA for the CDR3 is TGTGCCAGCAGCTCCCAATACGAGCAGTACTTC.

For this clone: The junction shows a germline mismatch at one end, possibly a read error. The V call is TRBV7-7, the J call TRBJ1-2; 7 bases align to TRBD1. There are 16 residues in the CDR3. Germline CDR1 and CDR2: SSHAT and FNYEAQ (reference sequence). The CDR3 loop is CASSLKFVGQSYGYTF. For the CDR3, the DNA is TGTGCTAGCAGCTTAAAGTTTGTGGGACAGTCCTATGGCTACACCTTC.

Here the CDR3 reads CASSPGGSVSYEQYF. The CDR3 coding sequence is TGCGCCAGCAGCCCCGGGGGGAGTGTCTCCTACGAGCAGTACTTC. The chain couples TRBV5-1 to TRBJ2-7, with TRBD2 matching over 7 bases. This CDR3 contains 15 residues. J lost 0 bases, V lost 4 bases, and 7 bases had no gene match. Per the germline V gene, CDR1 is SGHRS and CDR2 is YFSETQ.

J is TRBJ2-1 and V is TRBV19, with D perhaps assigned TRBD1 or TRBD2 (5 bases each). With 5 bases removed from V and 9 bases from J, the gap between germline ends came to 14 bases. Germline V CDR1 and CDR2: LNHDA, SQIVND (reference sequence). CDR3 size: 13 residues. CDR3 in amino acids: CASSPYPGTEQFF. In DNA, the CDR3 is TGTGCCAGTAGTCCCTACCCCGGGACTGAGCAGTTCTTC. Supplemented by reference TRBV19 and TRBJ2-1, the full variable domain reads DGGITQSPKYLFRKEGQNVTLSCEQNLNHDAMYWYRQDPGQGLRLIYYSQIVNDFQKGDIAEGYSVSREKKESFPLTVTSAQKNPTAFYLCASSPYPGTEQFFGPGTRLTVL.

About this clone: Other DNA sequences in this sample translate to the same CDR3. The chain couples TRBV11-3 to TRBJ1-1; no definite D call. The CDR3 totals 12 residues. CDR1 SGHNT and CDR2 YENEEA come from the germline V gene. V lost 1 base and J lost 5, with 5 bases in between. The CDR3 nucleotides are TGTGCCAGCAGCTTAGGACCAACTGAAGCTTTCTTT. Translating gives CASSLGPTEAFF.

This chain connects TRBV5-1 to TRBJ2-5, with D perhaps TRBD1 (6 bases). V lost 4 bases and J lost 1, with 14 bases in between. Germline V lookup: CDR1 SGHRS, CDR2 YFSETQ. The CDR3 loop spans 15 amino acids. CDR3 residues: CASSTGQIGQETQYF. The CDR3 DNA sequence: TGCGCCAGCAGCACGGGACAAATCGGCCAAGAGACCCAGTACTTC.

The chain combines TRBV15 with TRBJ2-7, with D perhaps given as TRBD1 or TRBD2 (5 bases each). Germline CDR1 reads LNHNV; CDR2 reads YYDKDF (reference sequence). V was pared by 0 bases and J by 6 bases, with 18 bases between. This CDR3 contains 16 residues. DNA for the CDR3: TGTGCCACCAGCAGAGATGGGCGCCCACGGGACCGCGAGCAGTACTTC. This codes for CATSRDGRPRDREQYF.

The chain carries TRBV6-5 and TRBJ1-3; D is unclear. Germline V gene data show CDR1 as MNHEY and CDR2 as SVGAGI. The CDR3 has 13 amino acids. The V gene lost 5 bases and the J gene lost 2 bases, with 7 bases spanning the gap. For the CDR3, the DNA is TGTGCCAGCAGTGATAACACTGGAAACACCATATATTTT. The encoded protein is CASSDNTGNTIYF.

This sequence joins TRBV7-6 and TRBJ2-5; no firm D call. The J call is doubtful: the DNA matches TRBJ2-7 better. The CDR3 is made up of 15 amino acids. CDR1 and CDR2 (germline): SGHVS, FNYEAQ. CDR3: CASSLAPLETDEQYF. CDR3 in DNA: TGTGCCAGCAGCTTAGCCCCTTTAGAGACGGACGAGCAGTACTTC.

In its sample, this clone was seen once. V gene TRBV28 combines with J gene TRBJ1-1; 8 bases fit TRBD1. This CDR3 spans 14 amino acids. Germline CDR1 reads MDHEN; CDR2 reads SYDVKM. The V segment lost 5 bases and the J segment 3 bases; nucleotides outside the gene matches: 5. CDR3 in DNA: TGTGCCAGCAGTCCGGGACAGGAGCACACTGAAGCTTTCTTT. It codes for CASSPGQEHTEAFF.

The CDR3 DNA reads TGTGCCAGCAGCAGACAGGGAACTTTCTTT. This encodes CASSRQGTFF. The chain combines TRBV6-5 with TRBJ1-1; 7 bases fit TRBD1. Germline-derived CDR1 and CDR2 are MNHEY and SVGAGI. V lost 6 bases, J lost 12 bases, and 4 bases stayed unmatched. The CDR3 sequence is 10 residues long.

This chain links TRBV4-3 with TRBJ1-3; 8 nucleotides line up with TRBD1. The CDR3 spans 18 residues. Germline V gene sequence: CDR1 LGHNA, CDR2 YSLEER. With V trimmed by 3 bases and J by 1 base, 11 bases remained unmatched. CDR3 amino acids: CASSQEPGQGFSGNTIYF. CDR3 DNA sequence: TGCGCCAGCAGCCAGGAACCCGGACAGGGCTTTTCTGGAAACACCATATATTTT.

This clone was picked up one time. The V call is TRBV27, the J call TRBJ2-7; 8 nucleotides align to TRBD1. Per the germline V gene, CDR1 is MNHEY and CDR2 is SMNVEV (reference sequence). With V trimmed by 2 bases and J by 2 bases, 5 bases remained unmatched. The length of the CDR3 is 15 residues. CDR3 bases: TGTGCCAGCAGTTTAAGTCAGGGGGCCCCCTACGAGCAGTACTTC. This sequence encodes CASSLSQGAPYEQYF.

The chain combines TRBV19 with TRBJ1-3; no firm D call. Looked up from germline, CDR1 is LNHDA and CDR2 is SQIVND (reference sequence). The CDR3 runs to 16 residues. Trimming shortened V by 5 bases and J by 0 bases, and 14 bases separated the two germline ends. DNA of the CDR3: TGTGCCAGTAGTCCGTCGGGTTTGAGCTCTGGAAACACCATATATTTT. It specifies CASSPSGLSSGNTIYF.

The rearrangement uses TRBV12-1 and TRBJ2-3. TRBV12-1 is assigned pseudogene status. This CDR3 comprises 13 residues. The CDR3 loop reads CASSTDPRHTQYF. The CDR3, as DNA: TGTGCCAGCAGCACGGACCCGCGGCATACGCAGTATTTT.

CDR3 sequence (DNA): TGTGCCAGCAGGCCAAGAGGGCAGGGGCTCTATCCCTACGAGCAGTACTTC. Protein product: CASRPRGQGLYPYEQYF. The chain is built from TRBV27 and TRBJ2-7, with D tentatively TRBD1 (6 bases). Germline V gives CDR1 MNHEY, CDR2 SMNVEV (reference sequence). Trimming stripped 6 bases from V and 2 bases from J, with 23 bases between. CDR3 size: 17 residues.

A note on this clone: The sample has other DNA sequences that encode this CDR3 too. The rearrangement uses TRBV20-1 and TRBJ2-5; D is unresolved. This CDR3 has 11 amino acids. Germline loops: CDR1 DFQATT, CDR2 SNEGSKA (reference sequence). Trimming left V 3 bases short and J 5 bases short, with 7 bases between. CDR3 DNA sequence: TGCAGTGCTAGGGACCCCGAGACCCAGTACTTC. Protein: CSARDPETQYF.